These 26 T cell receptor beta chains originate from one sample sequenced in a study of human thymus T cells. Sequencing was performed with immunoSEQ multiplex PCR; in TCRdb, only in-frame clones are kept and a portion is missing. The data show 70,000 to 75,000 clones, with 85% to 95% seen just once and under 0.04% held by the top ten. Thymic material originated from resections removed in the course of corrective heart surgery. Sequencing input: thymus tissue. The origin of the receptors is a girl in the first two years of life with a congenital heart defect but otherwise immunologically healthy.

The chain carries TRBV2 and TRBJ2-1; 10 bases map to TRBD2. Germline V gene sequence: CDR1 SNHLY, CDR2 FYNNEI. The CDR3 loop spans 17 amino acids. The V gene end was trimmed by 0 bases and the J gene end by 6 bases; junction bases not matched to a gene: 8. Here the CDR3 reads CASSEAPVAGGSNEQFF. For the CDR3, the DNA is TGTGCCAGCAGTGAAGCGCCGGTAGCGGGAGGTTCCAATGAGCAGTTCTTC.

The chain is built from TRBV7-8 and TRBJ1-5; D is uncertain. V gave up 1 base and J gave up 6 bases, with 4 bases separating them. The CDR3 length is 12 residues. Germline CDR1 and CDR2: SGHVS and FQNEAQ. The CDR3 DNA follows: TGTGCCAGCAGCTTAGGAGGTCAGCCCCAGCATTTT. Protein: CASSLGGQPQHF.

The chain employs TRBV10-3 and TRBJ2-7; D unresolved. CDR1 is ENHRY and CDR2 is SYGVKD in the germline V gene. The CDR3 runs 12 residues. The V and J ends lost 2 bases and 2 bases respectively, with 4 bases between them. The CDR3 is CAISEAPYEQYF. The CDR3 coding sequence is TGTGCCATCAGTGAGGCGCCCTACGAGCAGTACTTC.

The chain combines TRBV2 with TRBJ2-3; D is ambiguous. Germline CDR1 and CDR2: SNHLY and FYNNEI. V gave up 8 bases and J gave up 3 bases, with 12 bases separating them. This CDR3 spans 13 amino acids. For the CDR3, the DNA is TGTGCCAGCCCCAGCGCAAGGACAGATACGCAGTATTTT. Encoded protein: CASPSARTDTQYF.

The V gene is TRBV30, the J gene TRBJ1-2, with 8 bases fitting TRBD1. This CDR3 region has 16 residues. From germline, CDR1 is GTSNPN and CDR2 SVGIG (reference sequence). V was pared by 4 bases and J by 2 bases, with 12 bases of the junction left unmatched. Here the CDR3 DNA reads TGTGCCTGGACCTCTGTTCGGACAGGGTCGAACTATGGCTACACCTTC. This sequence encodes CAWTSVRTGSNYGYTF.

The V and J genes are TRBV12-5 and TRBJ1-5; D perhaps matches TRBD1 (5 bases). Trimming pared 5 bases from V and 7 bases from J, leaving 18 bases between. Germline CDR1 is LGHNT and CDR2 is FRNRAP. The CDR3 extends over 15 amino acids. The chain's CDR3 is CASGQGANRRQPQHF. The CDR3 coding sequence is TGTGCTAGTGGTCAGGGTGCCAATCGCAGGCAGCCCCAGCATTTT.

This clone showed up just once. The chain joins TRBV25-1 to TRBJ1-4; 7 nucleotides line up with TRBD1. The germline V gene has CDR1 MGHDK and CDR2 SYGVNS. V was clipped by 2 bases and J by 5 bases; unmatched bases: 5. The CDR3 has 15 residues. The CDR3 bases are TGTGCCAGCAGTGAACGGGCAGGGGGGAATGAAAAACTGTTTTTT. It translates to CASSERAGGNEKLFF.

The CDR3 is CASSVEHATTRDNEQFF. CDR3 coding DNA: TGTGCCAGCAGCGTAGAGCATGCAACTACCCGAGACAATGAGCAGTTCTTC. The V call is TRBV9, the J call TRBJ2-1; D remains ambiguous. Germline CDR1 SGDLS, CDR2 YYNGEE. The CDR3 has 17 amino acids. Deletions cut 0 bases from V and 5 bases from J, with 18 bases between. Looking up the rest from reference TRBV9 and TRBJ2-1 gives the full variable domain: DSGVTQTPKHLITATGQRVTLRCSPRSGDLSVYWYQQSLDQGLQFLIQYYNGEERAKGNILERFSAQQFPDLHSELNLSSLELGDSALYFCASSVEHATTRDNEQFFGPGTRLTVL.

The V call is TRBV7-8, the J call TRBJ2-4; D not resolved. The CDR3 extends over 18 amino acids. Germline V lookup: CDR1 SGHVS, CDR2 FQNEAQ. Deletions cut 3 bases from V and 0 bases from J, with 18 bases between. The CDR3 spells CASSLPGWAEEAKNIQYF. Written as DNA, the CDR3 is TGTGCCAGCAGCTTGCCTGGGTGGGCAGAAGAAGCCAAAAACATTCAGTACTTC.

The chain uses TRBV28 and TRBJ1-2; TRBD1 agrees at 7 bases. The V gene's germline CDR1 is MDHEN and CDR2 SYDVKM. J lost 3 bases, V lost 6 bases, and 10 bases had no gene match. This CDR3 has 15 residues. DNA of the CDR3: TGTGCCAGCAGCTCAGGAGATCAGGGGGACTATGGCTACACCTTC. This codes for CASSSGDQGDYGYTF.

The chain carries TRBV19 and TRBJ1-4; D is undetermined. CDR3 size: 17 residues. CDR1 and CDR2 from the germline V gene are LNHDA and SQIVND (reference sequence). Trimming removed 5 bases from V and 10 bases from J, with 26 bases in between. The CDR3 region has the DNA TGTGCCAGTAGTCCCCGGCGAGAGGAGGCGGGGATAAGAAAACTGTTTTTT. Its protein is CASSPRREEAGIRKLFF.

The rearrangement links TRBV4-1 to TRBJ1-4, with 9 bases identical to TRBD1. V lost 0 bases, J lost 5 bases, and 7 bases stayed unmatched. This CDR3 region has 17 residues. CDR1 and CDR2 from the germline V gene are MGHRA and YSYEKL. The DNA for the CDR3 is TGCGCCAGCAGCCAAGAAGGGACAGGGTTAAGGAATGAAAAACTGTTTTTT. It encodes CASSQEGTGLRNEKLFF.

V and J are TRBV5-6 and TRBJ1-2, with D maybe TRBD1 (5 bases). The CDR3 consists of 19 residues. V dropped 0 bases and J dropped 0 bases, with 21 bases sitting between them. Germline CDR1 SGHDT, CDR2 YYEEEE. For the CDR3, the DNA is TGTGCCAGCAGCTTGGCCCAGATATGGGGCAGTGGTCCTAACTATGGCTACACCTTC. Translated, it gives CASSLAQIWGSGPNYGYTF.

This clone was seen a single time. The chain joins TRBV19 to TRBJ1-4, with a weak D call TRBD1 (5 bases). Germline loops: CDR1 LNHDA, CDR2 SQIVND (reference sequence). The CDR3 runs 16 residues. Trimming took off 3 bases at V and 5 bases at J, with 16 bases between the two ends. The CDR3 protein is CASSIRVKWSNEKLFF. CDR3 DNA sequence: TGTGCCAGTAGTATCAGGGTTAAGTGGTCGAATGAAAAACTGTTTTTT.

CDR3 region: CASSELTGANPLTLRSGEETQYF. CDR3 sequence (DNA): TGTGCCAGTAGTGAATTGACGGGGGCGAATCCACTAACGCTCCGTTCGGGGGAAGAGACCCAGTACTTC. The J gene is TRBJ2-5, the V gene TRBV19, with D possibly called TRBD1 or TRBD2 (6 bases each). There are 23 residues in the CDR3. Trimming removed 5 bases at V and 3 bases at J, with 40 bases between. CDR1 is LNHDA and CDR2 is SQIVND in the germline V gene (reference sequence).

This chain uses TRBV4-2 with TRBJ2-3; D unclear. V was clipped by 0 bases and J by 0 bases, with 10 bases between them. CDR3 size: 16 residues. Germline-derived CDR1 and CDR2 are LGHNA and YNFKEQ. DNA of the CDR3: TGTGCCAGCAGCCAAGACTATATCGGAAGCACAGATACGCAGTATTTT. Amino acid sequence: CASSQDYIGSTDTQYF.

CDR3 nucleotide sequence: TGTGCCAGCAGTTTCAGGACTAGCGCCCCGAGGAGAGGACATGAGCAGTTCTTC. Translated, it gives CASSFRTSAPRRGHEQFF. The J gene is TRBJ2-1, the V gene TRBV27; TRBD2 aligns across 9 bases. From germline, CDR1 is MNHEY and CDR2 SMNVEV (reference sequence). The trim removed 3 bases at V and 8 bases at J, leaving 17 bases unmatched. CDR3 size: 18 residues.

This chain connects TRBV11-2 to TRBJ1-4; a possible D gene is TRBD1 (6 bases). Germline CDR1 and CDR2: SGHAT and FQNNGV. CDR3 length: 14 amino acids. Trimming pared 1 base from V and 11 bases from J, leaving 14 bases between. The CDR3, as DNA: TGTGCCAGCAGCTTAGGAAGGGGGAGGAAGAAACTGTTTTTT. Amino acid sequence: CASSLGRGRKKLFF.

The gene calls are TRBV4-1 and TRBJ2-7; D perhaps matches TRBD1 (6 bases). V lost 0 bases, J lost 4 bases, and 28 bases lay in between. Germline CDR1 reads MGHRA; CDR2 reads YSYEKL. The CDR3 covers 20 residues. As DNA, the CDR3 is TGCGCCAGCAGCCAAGATGGCGAACCCAGACAGGCCACCTTTGGGTACGAGCAGTACTTC. Translating it yields CASSQDGEPRQATFGYEQYF.

This chain uses TRBV2 with TRBJ2-5, with D hard to call. With 5 bases removed from V and 1 base from J, the gap between germline ends came to 8 bases. CDR1 is SNHLY and CDR2 is FYNNEI in the germline V gene. This CDR3 is built from 13 residues. CDR3 residues: CASSKGIQETQYF. Here the CDR3 DNA reads TGTGCCAGCAGTAAAGGGATCCAAGAGACCCAGTACTTC.

The chain recombines TRBV20-1 with TRBJ2-1; D is uncertain. Germline values: CDR1 DFQATT, CDR2 SNEGSKA (reference sequence). The CDR3 totals 11 residues. The ends were cut back, 1 base at V and 8 bases at J, with 6 bases in the middle. CDR3 region: CSARGSHEQFF. The CDR3 DNA is TGCAGTGCTAGAGGCAGCCATGAGCAGTTCTTC.

This clone was seen once. The chain is built from TRBV7-2 and TRBJ1-2; no clear D gene. Trimming stripped 1 base from V and 4 bases from J, with 4 bases between. Germline assignment: CDR1 SGHTA and CDR2 FQGNSA. The CDR3 runs to 12 residues. CDR3 in amino acids: CASSLVAYGYTF. The DNA of the CDR3 is TGTGCCAGCAGCTTAGTAGCCTATGGCTACACCTTC.

V and J are TRBV6-1 and TRBJ1-3; the D gene is possibly TRBD1 (6 bases). V was clipped by 6 bases and J by 3 bases, with 9 bases between them. This CDR3 is built from 13 residues. Germline CDR1 is MNHNS and CDR2 is SASEGT. This CDR3 reads CASRGAGGNTIYF. As DNA, the CDR3 is TGTGCCAGCAGGGGGGCGGGTGGAAACACCATATATTTT.

The chain joins TRBV12-5 to TRBJ1-5; tentative D call: TRBD1 (5 bases). The CDR3 has 15 amino acids. The V end was cut by 4 bases, the J end by 4 bases, with 14 bases between. Germline V gene lookup returns CDR1 LGHNT and CDR2 FRNRAP. CDR3 protein: CASGYPTVFNQPQHF. The CDR3 DNA is TGTGCTAGTGGTTACCCGACAGTGTTTAATCAGCCCCAGCATTTT. Looking up the rest from reference TRBV12-5 and TRBJ1-5 gives the full variable domain: DARVTQTPRHKVTEMGQEVTMRCQPILGHNTVFWYRQTMMQGLELLAYFRNRAPLDDSGMPKDRFSAEMPDATLATLKIQPSEPRDSAVYFCASGYPTVFNQPQHFGDGTRLSIL.

This chain connects TRBV19 to TRBJ1-1, with D unresolved. The CDR3 spans 15 residues. CDR1 is LNHDA, CDR2 SQIVND, per germline (reference sequence). V lost 7 bases and J 0 bases, leaving 15 bases between the germline ends. DNA of the CDR3: TGTGCCAGTACCCAGGTGGACGGACTGAACACTGAAGCTTTCTTT. Its protein is CASTQVDGLNTEAFF. Complete variable domain (other parts from reference TRBV19 and TRBJ1-1): DGGITQSPKYLFRKEGQNVTLSCEQNLNHDAMYWYRQDPGQGLRLIYYSQIVNDFQKGDIAEGYSVSREKKESFPLTVTSAQKNPTAFYLCASTQVDGLNTEAFFGQGTRLTVV.

V usage is TRBV5-4 and J usage is TRBJ1-4; D gene uncertain. In germline, CDR1 is SGHNT, CDR2 YYREEE (reference sequence). The CDR3 sequence is 13 residues long. Trimming shortened V by 4 bases and J by 8 bases, and 12 bases separated the two germline ends. DNA of the CDR3: TGTGCCAGCAGCGCAGGCCTTGGGGAAAAACTGTTTTTT. Translating gives CASSAGLGEKLFF.